Below, 13 T cell receptor beta chains from the same sample are listed, as sequenced in a study of blood T cell repertoires in COVID-19. Sequencing used immunoSEQ multiplex PCR; TCRdb keeps in-frame clones, though not all of them. This table has about 480,000 clones, around 87% appearing once. What was sequenced was PBMCs or T cells enriched from blood (not recorded which). Receptors were obtained from a woman between 35 and 50 years old who had recovered from COVID-19.

The chain links TRBV27 to TRBJ1-6; the D gene is possibly TRBD1 (6 bases). CDR1 MNHEY and CDR2 SMNVEV come from the germline V gene (reference sequence). Trimming removed 2 bases from V and 0 bases from J, with 14 bases in between. This CDR3 comprises 18 residues. CDR3 region: CASSLEGGGSSYNSPLHF. The CDR3, as DNA: TGTGCCAGCAGTTTAGAAGGGGGGGGGAGCTCCTATAATTCACCCCTCCACTTT.

The chain carries TRBV19 and TRBJ2-1, with TRBD2 matching 7 bases. Germline loops: CDR1 LNHDA, CDR2 SQIVND (reference sequence). The V segment lost 4 bases and the J segment 6 bases; nucleotides outside the gene matches: 9. The CDR3 covers 15 residues. CDR3: CASSTLAAPPNEQFF. The DNA for the CDR3 is TGTGCCAGTAGTACTCTAGCGGCCCCCCCCAATGAGCAGTTCTTC.

The chain carries TRBV29-1 and TRBJ1-2, with 7 bases lining up with TRBD1. V was pared by 1 base and J by 8 bases, with 7 bases of the junction left unmatched. Germline assignment: CDR1 SQVTM and CDR2 ANQGSEA. This CDR3 spans 13 amino acids. The CDR3 is CSVEVENRGGYTF. The CDR3 nucleotides read TGCAGCGTTGAAGTCGAGAACAGGGGAGGCTACACCTTC.

The V call is TRBV5-6, the J call TRBJ2-5; 7 bases align to TRBD2. The CDR3 has 14 residues. Germline V lookup: CDR1 SGHDT, CDR2 YYEEEE. J gave up 9 bases and V 0 bases, and 8 bases lay outside the gene matches. In DNA form, the CDR3 reads TGTGCCAGCAGCTTGGGACTAGCCGTTGGGGCCCAGTACTTC. Encoded protein: CASSLGLAVGAQYF.

The CDR3 reads CASSSLGQANTEAFF. In nucleotides, the CDR3 is TGTGCCAGCAGCTCCCTGGGACAGGCGAACACTGAAGCTTTCTTT. The chain employs TRBV7-9 and TRBJ1-1; 8 bases are shared with TRBD1. Unmatched junction bases numbered 5, after V lost 4 bases and J lost 1 base. Germline values: CDR1 SEHNR, CDR2 FQNEAQ (reference sequence). The CDR3 runs 15 residues.

The chain uses TRBV7-8 and TRBJ1-1, with 8 bases fitting TRBD1. CDR1 and CDR2 from the germline V gene are SGHVS and FQNEAQ. V shed 0 bases, J shed 2 bases, and the junction held 5 bases outside the gene matches. The CDR3 runs to 16 residues. CDR3 amino acids: CASSLAPGQANTEAFF. The CDR3, as DNA: TGTGCCAGCAGCTTAGCTCCGGGACAGGCTAACACTGAAGCTTTCTTT. The full variable domain, rest sourced from reference TRBV7-8 and TRBJ1-1, is GAGVSQSPRYKVAKRGQDVALRCDPISGHVSLFWYQQALGQGPEFLTYFQNEAQLDKSGLPSDRFFAERPEGSVSTLKIQRTQQEDSAVYLCASSLAPGQANTEAFFGQGTRLTVV.

J is TRBJ1-4 and V is TRBV12-3 or TRBV12-4; D remains unclear. V was clipped by 5 bases and J by 4 bases, with 8 bases between them. The CDR3 has 13 residues. The CDR3 region has the DNA TGTGCCAGCAGTCTCAGAAATAATGAAAAACTGTTTTTT. It yields the protein CASSLRNNEKLFF.

This sequence joins TRBV5-1 and TRBJ2-5; D gene ambiguous. The CDR3 runs 14 residues. Germline CDR1 SGHRS, CDR2 YFSETQ. Trimming removed 1 base at V and 5 bases at J, with 12 bases between. The CDR3 is CASSLFPGRETQYF. The CDR3 coding sequence is TGCGCCAGCAGCTTGTTCCCGGGTCGGGAGACCCAGTACTTC.

The V call is TRBV29-1, the J call TRBJ1-5; a weak D match, TRBD1 (5 bases). The CDR3 length is 15 residues. V lost 6 bases to trimming and J lost 2 bases, with 17 bases between them. Germline V gene data show CDR1 as SQVTM and CDR2 as ANQGSEA. Here the CDR3 reads CSVATAVMGNQPQHF. As DNA, the CDR3 is TGCAGCGTGGCGACAGCCGTCATGGGCAATCAGCCCCAGCATTTT.

The chain joins TRBV30 to TRBJ1-4; D not resolved. This CDR3 is 12 amino acids long. Germline V CDR1 and CDR2: GTSNPN, SVGIG (reference sequence). Trimming removed 0 bases from V and 10 bases from J, with 9 bases in between. The CDR3 sequence: CAWSVLFGKLFF. DNA for the CDR3: TGTGCCTGGAGTGTCTTGTTCGGAAAACTGTTTTTT.

The gene calls are TRBV6-5 and TRBJ1-2; tentative D call: TRBD1 (6 bases). Deletions cut 6 bases from V and 7 bases from J, with 12 bases between. The CDR3 loop spans 12 amino acids. Germline assignment: CDR1 MNHEY and CDR2 SVGAGI. The CDR3 sequence: CASSTGSGGYTF. For the CDR3, the DNA is TGTGCCAGCAGCACAGGGTCTGGTGGCTACACCTTC.

The chain has TRBV7-2 and TRBJ1-1; TRBD1 matches 8 bases. Germline V gene lookup returns CDR1 SGHTA and CDR2 FQGNSA. The CDR3 covers 14 residues. The J segment lost 12 bases and the V segment lost 0 bases, leaving 9 bases of the junction unmatched. CDR3 region: CASSLARDRSVTFF. Written as DNA, the CDR3 is TGTGCCAGCAGCTTAGCGCGGGACAGGTCCGTGACTTTCTTT.

The V and J genes are TRBV7-2 and TRBJ1-1; TRBD1 is a possible D gene (6 bases). The CDR3 has 12 amino acids. Germline V gene lookup returns CDR1 SGHTA and CDR2 FQGNSA. The CDR3 loop reads CTQGGLNTEAFF. The CDR3 DNA is TGTACACAGGGCGGACTTAACACTGAAGCTTTCTTT.